The clone carrying this TCR beta chain came up a few times. RNA transcripts gave rise to amplified TCR beta CDR3 regions. RT-PCR in the first round (using the HTBI primer set) targeted the TCR CDR3. TCRdb analysed the multiplex PCR reads with MiXCR anew, one entry per CDR3 protein. This repertoire shows 340,000 or so distinct CDR3 sequences, about 15% found once; its top ten account for 33%. In making diagnoses, clinical symptoms, serum thyroxine and TRAb, thyroid ultrasound and orbital computed tomography were all used. This sample was included in a study of T cells in Graves' hyperthyroidism and ophthalmopathy. Germline V gene sequence: CDR1 SGHRS, CDR2 YFSETQ. The V and J ends lost 2 bases and 5 bases, in that order; junction bases with no gene match: 10. The CDR3 has 16 amino acids.

This TCR came from a man aged 30 to 45 with Graves' hyperthyroidism. The J gene is TRBJ2-1, the V gene TRBV5-1; 7 bases agree with TRBD2. Sequenced material: blood. The CDR3 nucleotides are TGCGCCAGCAGCTTTGGATCGGGGGGAATACACAATGAGCAGTTCTTC. Protein sequence: CASSFGSGGIHNEQFF.